Below are 8 T cell receptor beta chains sequenced from a single sample in a study of T cell clonotyping in hematopoietic cell transplantation (dated by TCRdb to the early 2020s). The method was the immunoSEQ multiplex PCR assay. The table was pulled from immuneACCESS by TCRdb, which kept in-frame rearrangements only. Such tables lose some clones; where checked, under half of the loss comes from unresolved V genes, and the rest has no known cause. The sample includes approximately 30,000 clones, with under 90% observed a single time. The leading ten clones occupy about 1.8% of the sample. This specimen's time point label, per the study, means: recipient sample about 28 days before transplant, after cytoreduction. The specimen comprised peripheral blood mononuclear cells, sampled before stem cell transplant. These receptors were obtained from a man aged 40-49 years with acute myeloid leukemia. Some clones in this sample may be carry-over from other donors' samples.

This clone was counted only a few times. CDR3 sequence: CASSLAGTWGDTQYF. CDR3 DNA sequence: TGTGCCAGCAGTTTAGCGGGGACGTGGGGAGATACGCAGTATTTT. The gene calls are TRBV28 and TRBJ2-3; possibly TRBD2 for D (6 bases). The CDR3 is made up of 15 amino acids. Trimming took 2 bases from V and 5 from J, leaving 14 bases between them. Looked up from germline, CDR1 is MDHEN and CDR2 is SYDVKM. Variable domain in full (rest from reference TRBV28 and TRBJ2-3): DVKVTQSSRYLVKRTGEKVFLECVQDMDHENMFWYRQDPGLGLRLIYFSYDVKMKEKGDIPEGYSVSREKKERFSLILESASTNQTSMYLCASSLAGTWGDTQYFGPGTRLTVL.

The chain is built from TRBV6-1 and TRBJ2-5; TRBD2 agrees at 8 bases. This CDR3 is built from 16 residues. Germline V gene lookup returns CDR1 MNHNS and CDR2 SASEGT. V shed 4 bases and J 2 bases; nucleotides not matched to a gene: 9. In DNA form, the CDR3 reads TGTGCCAGCAGTGCCCTTATGGGGACTAGACAAGAGACCCAGTACTTC. It is translated as CASSALMGTRQETQYF.

The rearrangement joins TRBV27 to TRBJ2-1, with D unresolved. The CDR3 totals 13 residues. Looked up from germline, CDR1 is MNHEY and CDR2 is SMNVEV (reference sequence). Trimming stripped 6 bases from V and 4 bases from J, with 10 bases between. CDR3 amino acids: CASRRGRYNEQFF. In DNA, the CDR3 is TGTGCCAGCAGGAGAGGTAGATACAATGAGCAGTTCTTC.

The chain combines TRBV18 with TRBJ2-5; 7 bases match TRBD2. Germline V gene lookup returns CDR1 KGHSH and CDR2 LQKENI. The CDR3 length is 14 residues. V lost 6 bases, J lost 4 bases, and 8 bases stayed unmatched. CDR3 residues: CASSLLAMGETQYF. In nucleotides, the CDR3 is TGTGCCAGCTCCCTACTAGCGATGGGAGAGACCCAGTACTTC.

V usage is TRBV11-2 and J usage is TRBJ2-1; D tentatively reads TRBD1 or TRBD2 (6 bases each). From germline, CDR1 is SGHAT and CDR2 FQNNGV. The V gene lost 2 bases and the J gene lost 8 bases, with 22 bases spanning the gap. The CDR3 has 17 residues. The CDR3 DNA reads as TGTGCCAGCAGCTTAAAAGTCACCGGGGGCACAGGGTATGAGCAGTTCTTC. Amino acids: CASSLKVTGGTGYEQFF.

The chain uses TRBV6-7 and TRBJ2-5, with 11 positions matching TRBD2. TRBV6-7 is placed among ORFs of uncertain function. V trimming: 3 bases; J trimming: 5 bases; junction bases outside the gene matches: 5. The CDR3 is 15 amino acids. CDR3 protein: CASSYSGRAGETQYF. CDR3 DNA: TGTGCCAGCAGTTATAGCGGGAGGGCCGGCGAGACCCAGTACTTC.

J is TRBJ1-5 and V is TRBV15; D is undetermined. This CDR3 is 15 amino acids long. Germline CDR1 and CDR2: LNHNV and YYDKDF (reference sequence). V lost 0 bases, J lost 3 bases, and 9 bases lay in between. The CDR3 loop is CATSRDPSDNQPQHF. The CDR3 nucleotides read TGTGCCACCAGCAGAGATCCCAGTGACAATCAGCCCCAGCATTTT.

This clone was observed once. V is TRBV11-3 and J is TRBJ2-1; 10 nucleotides align to TRBD2. V lost 6 bases and J lost 3; bases outside the gene matches: 2. Germline CDR1 reads SGHNT; CDR2 reads YENEEA. The CDR3 runs 14 residues. The CDR3 protein is CASRRTSGYNEQFF. CDR3 DNA sequence: TGTGCCAGCAGGAGGACTAGCGGCTACAATGAGCAGTTCTTC.